This T cell receptor (beta chain) emerged from a study of CD4 T cells in relation to SARS-CoV-2 and coronaviruses. As for the study in general: PBMCs were cultured with antigen for roughly nine days before TCR beta sequencing.

General study results and limits: Monoreactive clones expanded significantly more to SARS-CoV-2 than crossreactive clones did.

Before the COVID-19 pandemic, during about 2011-2019, CD4+ T cells were taken from unexposed donors. The cells were cultured for about 10 days before CD4+ T cells were isolated. Unexposed-donor CD4+ T cells were probed with SARS-CoV-2 S/N and four cold-coronavirus spikes, cells permitting. Method: immunoSEQ multiplex PCR; TCRdb's copy keeps in-frame clones and lacks some. The data contain some 21,000 clones, around four fifths of them singletons. About this clone itself: Its cognate antigen is unknown.

Germline V gives CDR1 LGHDT, CDR2 YNNKEL (reference sequence). CDR3 length: 15 residues. Deletions cut 3 bases from V and 3 bases from J, with 14 bases between. The chain joins TRBV3-1 (or the pseudogene TRBV3-2) to TRBJ1-1; perhaps TRBD1 as D (6 bases). The specimen was CD4+ T cells from PBMCs, cultured in vitro. The sequence was obtained from a human donor in good health. The CDR3 region is CASSQSVSGDTEAFF. The CDR3, as DNA: TGTGCCAGCAGCCAGAGTGTGTCAGGGGACACTGAAGCTTTCTTT.